These T cell receptor beta chains were read from a single sample in a study of control samples from healthy donors and cancer patients. The assay was immunoSEQ multiplex PCR, and TCRdb's table has in-frame clones only and misses some. This table holds some 80,000 clones, 80% to 90% found once. Material: PBMCs. All receptors derive from a woman aged 55-69 years with head and neck cancer. Each CDR3 is given with its conserved first and last residue. Fields, in order: clone size, V gene, J gene, D gene, CDR3 DNA, CDR3 protein. D genes are given only for firm matches. Expanded clones are given a class, and other clones once, few, many or no size at all.

clone_size: once
v_call: TRBV3-1/TRBV3-2
j_call: TRBJ2-5
d_call: NA
cdr3_nt: TGTGCCAGCAGCCAACGGGGAACCGAAAAAGAGACCCAGTACTTC
cdr3_aa: CASSQRGTEKETQYF

clone_size: NA
v_call: TRBV27
j_call: TRBJ2-7
d_call: TRBD1
cdr3_nt: TGTGCCAGCGGGACAGCGATCTCCTACGAGCAGTACTTC
cdr3_aa: CASGTAISYEQYF

clone_size: NA
v_call: TRBV2
j_call: TRBJ2-7
d_call: TRBD2
cdr3_nt: TGTGCCAGCAGTGAGTTAGGACTAGCGGGAGTGGAAGAGCAGTACTTC
cdr3_aa: CASSELGLAGVEEQYF

clone_size: NA
v_call: TRBV9
j_call: TRBJ1-3
d_call: TRBD1
cdr3_nt: TGTGCCAGCAGCGTGGGGGACAGGGCTCCCAACACCATATATTTT
cdr3_aa: CASSVGDRAPNTIYF

clone_size: NA
v_call: TRBV6-6
j_call: TRBJ1-1
d_call: NA
cdr3_nt: TGTGCCAGCAGCCTACGGGGCCCTCGGGGATCGGCTGAAGCTTTCTTT
cdr3_aa: CASSLRGPRGSAEAFF

clone_size: few
v_call: TRBV25-1
j_call: TRBJ1-2
d_call: NA
cdr3_nt: TGTGCCAGCAGTGACAGGATGAGCTACACCTTC
cdr3_aa: CASSDRMSYTF

clone_size: NA
v_call: TRBV24-1
j_call: TRBJ2-7
d_call: NA
cdr3_nt: TGTGCCACCAGTGATCCGCGTGAGGGCAACTACGAGCAGTACTTC
cdr3_aa: CATSDPREGNYEQYF

clone_size: NA
v_call: TRBV7-8
j_call: TRBJ2-2
d_call: TRBD2
cdr3_nt: TGTGCCAGCAGCCTAGGACTAGCGCATAACACCGGGGAGCTGTTTTTT
cdr3_aa: CASSLGLAHNTGELFF

clone_size: NA
v_call: TRBV7-2
j_call: TRBJ2-5
d_call: TRBD1
cdr3_nt: TGTGCCAGCAGCTTCTTACAGGGGGCTGGGGAGACCCAGTACTTC
cdr3_aa: CASSFLQGAGETQYF

clone_size: NA
v_call: TRBV6-6
j_call: TRBJ2-5
d_call: TRBD2
cdr3_nt: TGTGCCAGCAGCTATCCGGGGCGGAGACGTGGTCTAGCGGGCCTCCAAGAGACCCAGTACTTC
cdr3_aa: CASSYPGRRRGLAGLQETQYF

clone_size: NA
v_call: TRBV7-9
j_call: TRBJ1-1
d_call: TRBD1
cdr3_nt: TGTGCCAGCAGCCTTTACAAGACAGGGCGAAACACTGAAGCTTTCTTT
cdr3_aa: CASSLYKTGRNTEAFF

clone_size: once
v_call: TRBV6-4
j_call: TRBJ1-5
d_call: NA
cdr3_nt: TGTGCCAGCAGTTTCGATACGAGACAGCCCCAGCATTTT
cdr3_aa: CASSFDTRQPQHF

clone_size: NA
v_call: TRBV13
j_call: TRBJ1-1
d_call: NA
cdr3_nt: TGTGCCAGCAGCTTAGGGGGTAGCACTCATGCGGAAGCTTTCTTT
cdr3_aa: CASSLGGSTHAEAFF

clone_size: NA
v_call: TRBV6-5
j_call: TRBJ2-5
d_call: TRBD1
cdr3_nt: TGTGCCAGCAGGGGTTCCACAGGGGTCTTCGGGACCCAGTACTTC
cdr3_aa: CASRGSTGVFGTQYF

clone_size: NA
v_call: TRBV6-6
j_call: TRBJ2-5
d_call: NA
cdr3_nt: TGTGCCAGCACCCCTGGCTTCAAGGGAGAGACCCAGTACTTC
cdr3_aa: CASTPGFKGETQYF

clone_size: NA
v_call: TRBV19
j_call: TRBJ2-2
d_call: NA
cdr3_nt: TGTGCCAGTAGAAGACTAGACACCGGGGAGCTGTTTTTT
cdr3_aa: CASRRLDTGELFF

clone_size: NA
v_call: TRBV18
j_call: TRBJ1-1
d_call: NA
cdr3_nt: TGTGCCAGCTCACCACCGTTTGAGGGGAGGTCAGCTTTCTTT
cdr3_aa: CASSPPFEGRSAFF

clone_size: NA
v_call: TRBV6-5
j_call: TRBJ1-5
d_call: NA
cdr3_nt: TGTGCCAGCAGCTCTTTTCGGGGTAGCAATCAGCCCCAGCATTTT
cdr3_aa: CASSSFRGSNQPQHF

clone_size: NA
v_call: TRBV5-1
j_call: TRBJ2-5
d_call: TRBD2
cdr3_nt: TGCGCCAGCAGCGGAGGACTAGCCCAAGAGACCCAGTACTTC
cdr3_aa: CASSGGLAQETQYF

clone_size: NA
v_call: TRBV9
j_call: TRBJ2-3
d_call: TRBD2
cdr3_nt: TGTGCCAGCAGCGTTTTAGCGGGGAACACAGATACGCAGTATTTT
cdr3_aa: CASSVLAGNTDTQYF

clone_size: NA
v_call: TRBV7-2
j_call: TRBJ1-2
d_call: NA
cdr3_nt: TGTGCCAGCAGACTTCCTAGGGATCGGATCGATGGCTACACCTTC
cdr3_aa: CASRLPRDRIDGYTF

clone_size: NA
v_call: TRBV27
j_call: TRBJ2-5
d_call: TRBD2
cdr3_nt: TGTGCCAGCAGTTCGGGACTAGCGGGAATTAGGGAGACCCAGTACTTC
cdr3_aa: CASSSGLAGIRETQYF

clone_size: NA
v_call: TRBV6-5
j_call: TRBJ2-7
d_call: TRBD1
cdr3_nt: TGTGCCAGCAAACAGGGGGCGGCCTACGAGCAGTACTTC
cdr3_aa: CASKQGAAYEQYF

clone_size: NA
v_call: TRBV15
j_call: TRBJ2-7
d_call: NA
cdr3_nt: TGTGCCACCAGCCTCTTATCGGACGGCTACGAGCAGTACTTC
cdr3_aa: CATSLLSDGYEQYF

clone_size: NA
v_call: TRBV10-1
j_call: TRBJ2-2
d_call: TRBD2
cdr3_nt: TGCGCCAGCACCACAGGGGGACTAGCGGGCCCGAACACCGGGGAGCTGTTTTTT
cdr3_aa: CASTTGGLAGPNTGELFF

clone_size: NA
v_call: TRBV7-8
j_call: TRBJ2-3
d_call: TRBD2
cdr3_nt: TGTGCCAGCAGCTTAATAGCGGGAGGCACAGATACGCAGTATTTT
cdr3_aa: CASSLIAGGTDTQYF

clone_size: NA
v_call: TRBV2
j_call: TRBJ1-4
d_call: NA
cdr3_nt: TGTGCCAGCAGTGAAGCAGTCGAAAAACTGTTTTTT
cdr3_aa: CASSEAVEKLFF

clone_size: NA
v_call: TRBV24-1
j_call: TRBJ2-3
d_call: NA
cdr3_nt: TGTGCCACCAGTGATTCCTTAACAGATACGCAGTATTTT
cdr3_aa: CATSDSLTDTQYF

clone_size: NA
v_call: TRBV6-1
j_call: TRBJ2-6
d_call: NA
cdr3_nt: TGTGCCAGCAGTGATTGGGGGGTTACTGGGGCCAACGTCCTGACTTTC
cdr3_aa: CASSDWGVTGANVLTF

clone_size: NA
v_call: TRBV6-1
j_call: TRBJ2-2
d_call: NA
cdr3_nt: TGTGCCAGCAGTGAAGGGGGGTACGGGGAGCTGTTTTTT
cdr3_aa: CASSEGGYGELFF

clone_size: NA
v_call: TRBV28
j_call: TRBJ2-5
d_call: NA
cdr3_nt: TGTGCCAGCAGTTCCCCGGGACATACCAGTAGGGAGACCCAGTACTTC
cdr3_aa: CASSSPGHTSRETQYF

clone_size: NA
v_call: TRBV7-6
j_call: TRBJ2-1
d_call: NA
cdr3_nt: TGTGCCAGCAGCCCCGGACTAGAGCAGTTCTTC
cdr3_aa: CASSPGLEQFF

clone_size: NA
v_call: TRBV19
j_call: TRBJ1-2
d_call: TRBD1
cdr3_nt: TGTGCCAGTAGTATGGACAGGATACAGGGGAACTATGGCTACACCTTC
cdr3_aa: CASSMDRIQGNYGYTF

clone_size: NA
v_call: TRBV19
j_call: TRBJ2-6
d_call: NA
cdr3_nt: TGTGCCAGTAGTCCTGGACGGACCTCTGGGGCCAACGTCCTGACTTTC
cdr3_aa: CASSPGRTSGANVLTF

clone_size: NA
v_call: TRBV5-1
j_call: TRBJ2-1
d_call: TRBD2
cdr3_nt: TGCGCCAGCAGCTCCGGGGGGGATCCCTACAATGAGCAGTTCTTC
cdr3_aa: CASSSGGDPYNEQFF

clone_size: NA
v_call: TRBV6-5
j_call: TRBJ1-1
d_call: NA
cdr3_nt: TGTGCCAGCAGTTATCTAATGAACACTGAAGCTTTCTTT
cdr3_aa: CASSYLMNTEAFF

clone_size: NA
v_call: TRBV9
j_call: TRBJ1-1
d_call: NA
cdr3_nt: TGTGCCAGCAGCCCTCAACCGGGAGGAGGGCATGAAGCTTTCTTT
cdr3_aa: CASSPQPGGGHEAFF

clone_size: NA
v_call: TRBV24-1
j_call: TRBJ2-1
d_call: NA
cdr3_nt: TGTGCCACCAGTGATTTGTTGGCAATGAGCTCCTACAATGAGCAGTTCTTC
cdr3_aa: CATSDLLAMSSYNEQFF

clone_size: NA
v_call: TRBV5-1
j_call: TRBJ2-7
d_call: TRBD1
cdr3_nt: TGCGCCAGCAGCTTGGAGACAGGGGTTCGTTCCTACGAGCAGTACTTC
cdr3_aa: CASSLETGVRSYEQYF

clone_size: NA
v_call: TRBV29-1
j_call: TRBJ1-1
d_call: NA
cdr3_nt: TGCAGCGTTGCGGAAGGGGCAATGAACACTGAAGCTTTCTTT
cdr3_aa: CSVAEGAMNTEAFF

clone_size: NA
v_call: TRBV2
j_call: TRBJ1-5
d_call: NA
cdr3_nt: TGTGCCAGCAGCCCCGAAGTGAATCAGCCCCAGCATTTT
cdr3_aa: CASSPEVNQPQHF

clone_size: NA
v_call: TRBV2
j_call: TRBJ1-2
d_call: NA
cdr3_nt: TGTGCCAGCAGCCCCCGGGGCTATGGCTACACCTTC
cdr3_aa: CASSPRGYGYTF

clone_size: NA
v_call: TRBV5-4
j_call: TRBJ2-1
d_call: TRBD1
cdr3_nt: TGTGCCAGCAGAGTGGGGACAGGGAACTACAATGAGCAGTTCTTC
cdr3_aa: CASRVGTGNYNEQFF

clone_size: NA
v_call: TRBV7-3
j_call: TRBJ2-1
d_call: NA
cdr3_nt: TGTGCCAGCAGCGAACATGGGACAGGGTTCACTAGCGGGGAAACAAATGAGCAGTTCTTC
cdr3_aa: CASSEHGTGFTSGETNEQFF

clone_size: NA
v_call: TRBV13
j_call: TRBJ1-2
d_call: TRBD1
cdr3_nt: TGTGCCAGCAGCCGCCGGACAGGGGGCGACTATGGCTACACCTTC
cdr3_aa: CASSRRTGGDYGYTF

clone_size: NA
v_call: TRBV19
j_call: TRBJ2-2
d_call: TRBD1
cdr3_nt: TGTGCCAGTAGATCGGGACAGGGGGGCACCGGGGAGCTGTTTTTT
cdr3_aa: CASRSGQGGTGELFF

clone_size: NA
v_call: TRBV3-1/TRBV3-2
j_call: TRBJ2-7
d_call: TRBD1
cdr3_nt: TGTGCCAGCAGTTTCACAGGGGCCCACGAGCAGTACTTC
cdr3_aa: CASSFTGAHEQYF

clone_size: NA
v_call: TRBV4-2
j_call: TRBJ1-2
d_call: NA
cdr3_nt: TGTGCCAGCAGCCAGGGGGGTAGTAACTATGGCTACACCTTC
cdr3_aa: CASSQGGSNYGYTF

clone_size: NA
v_call: TRBV29-1
j_call: TRBJ2-3
d_call: NA
cdr3_nt: TGCAGCGTGGGCCCCCACGGCGGGGGCACAGATACGCAGTATTTT
cdr3_aa: CSVGPHGGGTDTQYF

clone_size: NA
v_call: TRBV28
j_call: TRBJ2-7
d_call: TRBD2
cdr3_nt: TGTGCCAGCAGTATAGCTGGGACTACGTACGCGCAGTACTTC
cdr3_aa: CASSIAGTTYAQYF

clone_size: once
v_call: TRBV6-5
j_call: TRBJ1-2
d_call: TRBD1
cdr3_nt: TGTGCCAGCAGACCAGGACAGGGAGGCTACACCTTC
cdr3_aa: CASRPGQGGYTF

clone_size: NA
v_call: TRBV6-5
j_call: TRBJ1-2
d_call: NA
cdr3_nt: TGTGCCAGCAGTTACTCGTTCCGGGGGGAAAGTGGCTACACCTTC
cdr3_aa: CASSYSFRGESGYTF

clone_size: NA
v_call: TRBV24-1
j_call: TRBJ2-1
d_call: TRBD2
cdr3_nt: TGTGCCACCAGTGACCCTCTAGCGGAAGAAGAGCAGTTCTTC
cdr3_aa: CATSDPLAEEEQFF